This entry concerns a single T cell receptor beta chain. This specimen comes from a study of blood T cell repertoires in COVID-19. Overall study: PBMCs, B-cell-depleted T cells, or T cells were the source of the cDNA or gDNA that made up the material.

In the authors' methods: Researchers report that nucleated cell counts were estimated from reference gene primer amplification. Libraries were prepared by immunoSEQ multiplex PCR; TCRdb keeps only in-frame clonotypes and omits some of them. V and J calls and clone size follow that table, whereas D and trimming were derived from the DNA. The repertoire consists of fewer than 120,000 clones, with around 82% occurring once and the leading ten covering 16%. This CDR3 spans 14 amino acids. Germline V gives CDR1 MNHNY, CDR2 SVGAGI (reference sequence). Trimming pared 8 bases from V and 5 bases from J, leaving 13 bases between.

Sequenced: peripheral blood. The rearrangement joins TRBV6-6 to TRBJ1-6; possible D gene TRBD1, 5 bases. This clonotype originated in a woman aged 55-69 years with acute or convalescent COVID-19. The CDR3: CASGVGGDNSPLHF. The CDR3, as DNA: TGTGCCAGCGGAGTGGGGGGTGATAATTCACCCCTCCACTTT.